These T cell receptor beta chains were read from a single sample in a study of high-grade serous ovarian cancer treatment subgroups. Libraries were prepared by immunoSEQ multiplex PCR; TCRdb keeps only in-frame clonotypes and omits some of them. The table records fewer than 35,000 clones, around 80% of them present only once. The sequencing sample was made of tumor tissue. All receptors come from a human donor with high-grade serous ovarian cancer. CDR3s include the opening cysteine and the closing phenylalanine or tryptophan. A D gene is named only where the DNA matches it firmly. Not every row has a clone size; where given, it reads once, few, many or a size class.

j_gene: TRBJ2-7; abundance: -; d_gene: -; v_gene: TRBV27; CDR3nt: TGTGCCAGCAGTCCTCCGGGGTACGAGCAGTACTTC; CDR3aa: CASSPPGYEQYF
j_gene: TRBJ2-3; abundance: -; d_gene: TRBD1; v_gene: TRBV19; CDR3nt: TGTGCCAGTAGTATGGGACAGAGGGGTAGAGATACGCAGTATTTT; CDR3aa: CASSMGQRGRDTQYF
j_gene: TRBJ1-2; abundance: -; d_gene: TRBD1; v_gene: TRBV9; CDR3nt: TGTGCCAGCAGCGGCGACAGGGTGTTAAGGGGCTACACCTTC; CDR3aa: CASSGDRVLRGYTF
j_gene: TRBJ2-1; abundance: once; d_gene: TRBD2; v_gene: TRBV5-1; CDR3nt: TGCGCCAGCAGCCTAGGACTAGCGGTGGGAAATGAGCAGTTCTTC; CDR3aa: CASSLGLAVGNEQFF
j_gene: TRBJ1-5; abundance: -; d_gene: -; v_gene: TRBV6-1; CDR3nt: TGTGCCAGCAGTGAACTCCGGAGCGGCGGTCAGCCCCAGCATTTT; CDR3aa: CASSELRSGGQPQHF
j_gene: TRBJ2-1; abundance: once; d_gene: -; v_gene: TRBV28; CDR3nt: TGTGCCAGCAGTTTAGCGGGTCTAGCCTCCAGCTCCTACAATGAGCAGTTCTTC; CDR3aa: CASSLAGLASSSYNEQFF
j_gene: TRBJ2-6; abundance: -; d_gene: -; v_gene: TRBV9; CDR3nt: TGTGCCAGCAGCGCCGAGGGATCCGGGGCCAACGTCCTGACTTTC; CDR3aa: CASSAEGSGANVLTF
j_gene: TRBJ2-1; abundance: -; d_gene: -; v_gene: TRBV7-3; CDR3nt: TGTGCCAGCAGCCACGGGGAGGATGAGCAGTTCTTC; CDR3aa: CASSHGEDEQFF
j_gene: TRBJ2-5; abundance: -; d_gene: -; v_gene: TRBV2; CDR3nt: TGTGCCAGCACCTACACCAGGGACCAAGAGGCCCAGTACTTC; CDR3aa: CASTYTRDQEAQYF
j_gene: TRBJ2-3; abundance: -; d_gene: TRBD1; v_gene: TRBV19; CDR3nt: TGTGCCAGTAGTACCAGGACAGGGACAGATACGCAGTATTTT; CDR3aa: CASSTRTGTDTQYF
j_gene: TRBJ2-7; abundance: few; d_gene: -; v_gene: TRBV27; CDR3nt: TGTGCCAGCAGTCCCGGGACACGGCAGGAGCAGTACTTC; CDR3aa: CASSPGTRQEQYF
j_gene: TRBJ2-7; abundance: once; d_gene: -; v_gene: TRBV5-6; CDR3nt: TGTGCCAGCAGCTTGATCGGCAGGGGTAGGTACGAGCAGTACTTC; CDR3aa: CASSLIGRGRYEQYF
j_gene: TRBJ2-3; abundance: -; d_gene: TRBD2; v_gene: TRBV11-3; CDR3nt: TGTGCCAGCAGCCTAGCGGGAGGGCCGACAGATACGCAGTATTTT; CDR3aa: CASSLAGGPTDTQYF
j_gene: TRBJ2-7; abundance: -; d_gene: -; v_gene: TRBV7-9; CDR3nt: TGTGCCAGCAGCCCCTTGGTGGGGCTTGACTACGAGCAGTACTTC; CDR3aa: CASSPLVGLDYEQYF
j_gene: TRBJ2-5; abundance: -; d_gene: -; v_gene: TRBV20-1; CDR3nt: TGCAGTGCCAGGGTAGGCCCCCAGTACTTC; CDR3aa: CSARVGPQYF
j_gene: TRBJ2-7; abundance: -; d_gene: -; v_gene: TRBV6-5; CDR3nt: TGTGCCAGCAGTTACGGCGGGGAGGCCTACGAGCAGTACTTC; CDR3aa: CASSYGGEAYEQYF
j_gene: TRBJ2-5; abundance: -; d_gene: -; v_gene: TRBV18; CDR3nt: TGTGCCAGCTCACTCTCGAACACCGAGACCCAGTACTTC; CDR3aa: CASSLSNTETQYF
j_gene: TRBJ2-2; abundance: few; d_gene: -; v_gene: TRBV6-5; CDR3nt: TGTGCCAGCAGGCCTACAGGGTACACCGGGGAGCTGTTTTTT; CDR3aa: CASRPTGYTGELFF
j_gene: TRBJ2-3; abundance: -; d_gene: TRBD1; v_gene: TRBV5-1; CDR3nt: TGCGCCAGCAGATATACCGGGACAGGGGGGACAGATACGCAGTATTTT; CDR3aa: CASRYTGTGGTDTQYF
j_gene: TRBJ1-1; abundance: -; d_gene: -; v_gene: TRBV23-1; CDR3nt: TGCGCCCCCCACGAAGCTTTCTTT; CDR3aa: CAPHEAFF
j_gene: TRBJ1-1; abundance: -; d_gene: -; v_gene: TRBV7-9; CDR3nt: TGTGCCAGCAGCTTCGGGAACACTGAAGCTTTCTTT; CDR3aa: CASSFGNTEAFF
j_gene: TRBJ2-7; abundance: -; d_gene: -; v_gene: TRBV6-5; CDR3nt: TGTGCCAGCAGTTACTCCCGAGACGGTTCGTACGAGCAGTACTTC; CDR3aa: CASSYSRDGSYEQYF
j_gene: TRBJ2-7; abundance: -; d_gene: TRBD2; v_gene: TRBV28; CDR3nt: TGTGCCAGCAGAAGGACTAGCGGGAGTCTCTACGAGCAGTACTTC; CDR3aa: CASRRTSGSLYEQYF
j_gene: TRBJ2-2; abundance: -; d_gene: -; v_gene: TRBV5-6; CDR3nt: TGTGCCAGCAGCCCATACAGGGCCGGGGAGCTGTTTTTT; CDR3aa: CASSPYRAGELFF
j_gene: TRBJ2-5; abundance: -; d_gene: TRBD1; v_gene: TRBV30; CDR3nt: TGTGCCTGGAGCTCGACAGGGGGCATGGAGACCCAGTACTTC; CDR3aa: CAWSSTGGMETQYF
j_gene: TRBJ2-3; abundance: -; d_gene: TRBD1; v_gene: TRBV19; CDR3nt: TGTGCCAGTAGTCCCGGGACAGGGGAAAGCACAGATACGCAGTATTTT; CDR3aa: CASSPGTGESTDTQYF
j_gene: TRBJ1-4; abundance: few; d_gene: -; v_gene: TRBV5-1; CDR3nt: TGCGCCAGCAGTTCTGCCACCCTAGAAGAAAAACTGTTTTTT; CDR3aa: CASSSATLEEKLFF
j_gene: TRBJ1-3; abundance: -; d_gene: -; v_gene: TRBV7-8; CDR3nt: TGTGCCAGCAGCTTAGAGGGGTCAGCTGGAAACACCATATATTTT; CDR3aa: CASSLEGSAGNTIYF
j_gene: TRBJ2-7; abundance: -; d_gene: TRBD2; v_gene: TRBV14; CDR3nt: TGTGCCAGCAGCCAACCGGGACTAGACACCACGAAGTACTTC; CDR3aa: CASSQPGLDTTKYF
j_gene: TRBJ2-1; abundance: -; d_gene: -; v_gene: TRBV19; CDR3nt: TGTGCCAGTAGTATCCCCCCCTACAATGAGCAGTTCTTC; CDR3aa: CASSIPPYNEQFF
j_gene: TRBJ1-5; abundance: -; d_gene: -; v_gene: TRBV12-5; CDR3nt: TGTGCTAGTGGTTTGGGCACCTCAGGGCTCAATCAGCCCCAGCATTTT; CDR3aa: CASGLGTSGLNQPQHF
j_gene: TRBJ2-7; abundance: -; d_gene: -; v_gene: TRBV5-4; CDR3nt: TGTGCCAGCAGCTTCAGGTCCGAGCAGTACTTC; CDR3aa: CASSFRSEQYF
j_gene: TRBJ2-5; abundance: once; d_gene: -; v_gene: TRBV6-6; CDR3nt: TGTGCCAGCAGCAACCAGGGATCCCTTTTCCAAGAGACCCAGTACTTC; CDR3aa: CASSNQGSLFQETQYF
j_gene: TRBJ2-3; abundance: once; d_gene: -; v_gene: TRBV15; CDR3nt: TGTGCCACCAGCATCGGAGGAGGCACAGATACGCAGTATTTT; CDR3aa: CATSIGGGTDTQYF
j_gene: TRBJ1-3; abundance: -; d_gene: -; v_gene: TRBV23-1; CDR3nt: TGCGCCAGCAGGCCTTCCGTGATCTTCATGGCAAACACCATATATTTT; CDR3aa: CASRPSVIFMANTIYF
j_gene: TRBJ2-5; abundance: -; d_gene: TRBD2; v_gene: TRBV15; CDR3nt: TGTGCCACCAGCAGTGCCGCGGGAGTTGGGGAGACCCAGTACTTC; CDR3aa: CATSSAAGVGETQYF
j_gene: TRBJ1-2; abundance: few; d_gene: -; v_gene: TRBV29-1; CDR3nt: TGCAGCGTTGAAGCAGTGGACATTCGTGGCAATGGCTACACCTTC; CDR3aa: CSVEAVDIRGNGYTF
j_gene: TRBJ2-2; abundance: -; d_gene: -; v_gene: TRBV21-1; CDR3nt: TGTGCCAGCAGCAGGCCGGGACAGGTATTCTACACCGGGGAGCTGTTTTTT; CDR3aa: CASSRPGQVFYTGELFF
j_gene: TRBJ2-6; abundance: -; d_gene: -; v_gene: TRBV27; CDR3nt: TGTGCCAGCAGGCCGTTTGGGGCCAACGTCCTGACTTTC; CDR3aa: CASRPFGANVLTF
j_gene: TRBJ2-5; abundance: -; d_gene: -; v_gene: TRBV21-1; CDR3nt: TGTGCCAGCAGCAAAAGGGAGGGGGAGACCCAGTACTTC; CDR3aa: CASSKREGETQYF
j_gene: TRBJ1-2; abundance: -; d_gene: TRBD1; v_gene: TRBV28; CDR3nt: TGTGCCAGCAGTTCGCCGACAGGGGCCACCTATGGCTACACCTTC; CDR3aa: CASSSPTGATYGYTF
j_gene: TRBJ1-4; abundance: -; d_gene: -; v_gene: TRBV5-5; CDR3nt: TGTGCCAGCAGCTTGGTCAGGGATCCCTTGATACGGGAACTGTTTTTT; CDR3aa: CASSLVRDPLIRELFF
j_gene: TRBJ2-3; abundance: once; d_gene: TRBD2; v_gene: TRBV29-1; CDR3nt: TGCAGCGTTGAAGCGGGTAGCGGGAGCGGAGATACGCAGTATTTT; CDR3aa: CSVEAGSGSGDTQYF
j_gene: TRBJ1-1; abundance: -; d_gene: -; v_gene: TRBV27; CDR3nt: TGTGCCAGCAGTACACGTCAGGGGCGCACTGAAGCTTTCTTT; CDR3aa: CASSTRQGRTEAFF
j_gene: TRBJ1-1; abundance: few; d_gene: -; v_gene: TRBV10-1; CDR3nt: TGCGCCAGCAGTTCCACAACGAACACTGAAGCTTTCTTT; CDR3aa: CASSSTTNTEAFF
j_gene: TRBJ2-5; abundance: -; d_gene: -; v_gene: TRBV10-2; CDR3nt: TGCGCCAGCAGTGAAAGCGGCGGGGGCGAAGGGACCCAGTACTTC; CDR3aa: CASSESGGGEGTQYF
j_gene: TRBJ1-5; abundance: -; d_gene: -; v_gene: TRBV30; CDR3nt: TGTGCCTGGAGCCTCCGGGCCGGCAATCAGCCCCAGCATTTT; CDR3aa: CAWSLRAGNQPQHF
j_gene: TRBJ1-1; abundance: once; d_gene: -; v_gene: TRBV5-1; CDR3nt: TGCGCCAGCAGCACAAGCATTGAGGGAGCTGAAGCTTTCTTT; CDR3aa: CASSTSIEGAEAFF